A selection of T cell receptor beta chains follows, all from one sample in a study of cytomegalovirus exposure and HLA in healthy donors. TCRdb's table, derived via immunoSEQ multiplex PCR, lists solely in-frame clones and lacks some. The profile shows some 98,000 clones, roughly 76% of them singletons. Sequenced input: PBMCs. The receptors derive from a man aged 35 to 55 in good health and CMV-seronegative. The CDR3 runs from the conserved cysteine through the conserved F or W. Fields, in order: D gene, V gene, clone size, J gene, CDR3 DNA, CDR3 protein. A D gene is named only where the DNA matches it firmly. Not all rows give a size; the values are once, few, many and, for expanded clones, a class.

TRBD2	TRBV30	NA	TRBJ2-3	TGTGCCTGGAGGGAACCTGGACTAGCGGTCACAGATACGCAGTATTTT	CAWREPGLAVTDTQYF
NA	TRBV6-4	medium-sized	TRBJ2-3	TGTGCCAGCAGTGACGCGGCTAGCACAGATACGCAGTATTTT	CASSDAASTDTQYF
NA	TRBV27	NA	TRBJ2-3	TGTGCCAGCAGTTTTCGTGGAAGGGGCCGCGGCACAGATACGCAGTATTTT	CASSFRGRGRGTDTQYF
TRBD2	TRBV13	NA	TRBJ2-3	TGTGCCGGCAGCTCGGGACTAGCGGGAGGGGGGAGCACAGATACGCAGTATTTT	CAGSSGLAGGGSTDTQYF
TRBD2	TRBV28	NA	TRBJ2-3	TGTGCCAGCAGTACCCTAGCGGGCGTACTCACAGATACGCAGTATTTT	CASSTLAGVLTDTQYF
NA	TRBV28	few	TRBJ1-2	TGTGCCAGCAGTTTGGTCAGGGCCTATGGCTACACCTTC	CASSLVRAYGYTF
NA	TRBV5-4	NA	TRBJ2-2	TGTGCCAGCAGCGTGGCAGCGGTGAACACCGGGGAGCTGTTTTTT	CASSVAAVNTGELFF
NA	TRBV7-4	NA	TRBJ1-4	TGTGCCAGCACCAAAACAGGTTGGGCGGAAAAACTGTTTTTT	CASTKTGWAEKLFF
TRBD2	TRBV10-2	NA	TRBJ2-3	TGCGCCAGCAGTGAGTCGAAATGGGTAGCGGGGGAGGGAGATACGCAGTATTTT	CASSESKWVAGEGDTQYF
NA	TRBV10-3	NA	TRBJ1-2	TGTGCCATCAGCTGGGAAGGGAGATATGGCTACACCTTC	CAISWEGRYGYTF
TRBD2	TRBV9	NA	TRBJ2-2	TGTGCCAGCAGCGGGACTAGCGGGACGACCGGGGAGCTGTTTTTT	CASSGTSGTTGELFF
TRBD1	TRBV7-9	NA	TRBJ1-6	TGTTCCAGCAGCTCGGGACAGGGGTTTTACAATTCACCCCTCCACTTT	CSSSSGQGFYNSPLHF
NA	TRBV6-5	NA	TRBJ1-3	TGTGCCAGCAGTACCACCGGGAACTCTGGAAACACCATATATTTT	CASSTTGNSGNTIYF
TRBD2	TRBV5-1	NA	TRBJ2-3	TGCGCCAGCAGCCGGGGGGATTCGATGAGCACAGATACGCAGTATTTT	CASSRGDSMSTDTQYF
NA	TRBV11-2	NA	TRBJ1-3	TGTGCCAGCAGCTTAGTTGAGGTTGGAAACACCATATATTTT	CASSLVEVGNTIYF
NA	TRBV2	NA	TRBJ2-3	TGTGCCAGCAGTGATGAGGGAGTAGGTAGCACAGATACGCAGTATTTT	CASSDEGVGSTDTQYF
TRBD1	TRBV11-2	NA	TRBJ2-5	TGTGCCAGCAGCTTTTGGCCCAACCGGGACAGGGGCGAAGAGACCCAGTACTTC	CASSFWPNRDRGEETQYF
TRBD2	TRBV25-1	NA	TRBJ2-3	TGTGCCAGCAGTCAAAGAAGACGGGGGGAAGGAGATACGCAGTATTTT	CASSQRRRGEGDTQYF
TRBD1	TRBV4-3	NA	TRBJ2-7	TGCGCCAGCAGTAGGACAGGGGGTTCCTACGAGCAGTACTTC	CASSRTGGSYEQYF
TRBD1	TRBV5-1	NA	TRBJ1-1	TGCGCCAACCCGACAGGGGGCGCAGAAACTGAAGCTTTCTTT	CANPTGGAETEAFF
NA	TRBV25-1	NA	TRBJ1-1	TGTGCCAGCAGTGCCTATCGGGGGAACACTGAAGCTTTCTTT	CASSAYRGNTEAFF
TRBD1	TRBV5-8	NA	TRBJ2-3	TGTGCCACCCGGTACCGGACAGGAGGTACAGATACGCAGTATTTT	CATRYRTGGTDTQYF
TRBD1	TRBV7-8	NA	TRBJ1-1	TGTGCCAGCAGCCGGGGACAGGGGGCTTCGTACACTGAAGCTTTCTTT	CASSRGQGASYTEAFF
NA	TRBV7-9	NA	TRBJ1-2	TGTTCCAGCAGCTTACTTGGCCGGGGTGGCTACACCTTC	CSSSLLGRGGYTF
NA	TRBV6-5	NA	TRBJ2-7	TGTGCCAGCAGTTACCCCGGGTTCTACGAGCAGTACTTC	CASSYPGFYEQYF
NA	TRBV2	once	TRBJ1-2	TGTGCCAGCAGGGAGACAGGACCTAGGGGCTACACCTTC	CASRETGPRGYTF
NA	TRBV7-2	NA	TRBJ2-6	TGTGCCAGCCCTAGACAGCCTGGGGCCAACGTCCTGACTTTC	CASPRQPGANVLTF
TRBD2	TRBV5-1	NA	TRBJ2-1	TGCGCCAGCAGTTGGACTAGCGGGTATGAGCAGTTCTTC	CASSWTSGYEQFF
TRBD1	TRBV5-1	NA	TRBJ1-1	TGCGCCAGCAGCTTGGTCCCCGACAGGGCAAACACTGAAGCTTTCTTT	CASSLVPDRANTEAFF
NA	TRBV28	NA	TRBJ1-1	TGTGCCAGCAGTATTTCAGGGTTTGGCACTGAAGCTTTCTTT	CASSISGFGTEAFF